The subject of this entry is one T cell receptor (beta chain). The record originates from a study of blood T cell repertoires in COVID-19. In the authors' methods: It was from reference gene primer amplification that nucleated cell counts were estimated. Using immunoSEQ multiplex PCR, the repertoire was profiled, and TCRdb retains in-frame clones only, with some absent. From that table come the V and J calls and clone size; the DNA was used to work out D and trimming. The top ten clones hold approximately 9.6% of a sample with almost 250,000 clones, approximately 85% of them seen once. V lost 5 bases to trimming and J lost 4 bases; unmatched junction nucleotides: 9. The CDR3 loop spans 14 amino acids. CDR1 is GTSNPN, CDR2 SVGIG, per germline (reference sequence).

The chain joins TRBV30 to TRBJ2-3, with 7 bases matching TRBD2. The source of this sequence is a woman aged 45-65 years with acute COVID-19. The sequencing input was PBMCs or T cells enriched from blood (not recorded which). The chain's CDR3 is CAWGWSGRADTQYF. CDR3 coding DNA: TGTGCCTGGGGGTGGTCGGGGAGGGCAGATACGCAGTATTTT.